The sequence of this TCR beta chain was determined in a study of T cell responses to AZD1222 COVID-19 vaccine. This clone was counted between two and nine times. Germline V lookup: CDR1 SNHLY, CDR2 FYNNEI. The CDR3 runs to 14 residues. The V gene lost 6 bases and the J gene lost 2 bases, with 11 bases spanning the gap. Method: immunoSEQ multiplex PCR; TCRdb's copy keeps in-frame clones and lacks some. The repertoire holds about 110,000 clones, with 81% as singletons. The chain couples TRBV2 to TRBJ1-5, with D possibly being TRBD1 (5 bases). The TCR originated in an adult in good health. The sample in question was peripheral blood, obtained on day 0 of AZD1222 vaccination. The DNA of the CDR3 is TGTGCCAGCAGGGGCGACAGCGGCAATCAGCCCCAGCATTTT. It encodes CASRGDSGNQPQHF.